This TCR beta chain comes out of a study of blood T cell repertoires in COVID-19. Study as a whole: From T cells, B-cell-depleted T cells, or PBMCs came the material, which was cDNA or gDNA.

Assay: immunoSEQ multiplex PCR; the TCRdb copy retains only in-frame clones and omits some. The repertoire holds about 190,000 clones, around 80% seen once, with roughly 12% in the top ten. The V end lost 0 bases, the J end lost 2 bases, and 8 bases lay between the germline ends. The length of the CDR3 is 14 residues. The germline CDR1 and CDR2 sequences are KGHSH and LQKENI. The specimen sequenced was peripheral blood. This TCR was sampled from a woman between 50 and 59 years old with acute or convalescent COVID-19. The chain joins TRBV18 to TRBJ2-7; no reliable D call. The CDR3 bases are TGTGCCAGCTCACCACCGATAGATCCCTACGAGCAGTACTTC. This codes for CASSPPIDPYEQYF.